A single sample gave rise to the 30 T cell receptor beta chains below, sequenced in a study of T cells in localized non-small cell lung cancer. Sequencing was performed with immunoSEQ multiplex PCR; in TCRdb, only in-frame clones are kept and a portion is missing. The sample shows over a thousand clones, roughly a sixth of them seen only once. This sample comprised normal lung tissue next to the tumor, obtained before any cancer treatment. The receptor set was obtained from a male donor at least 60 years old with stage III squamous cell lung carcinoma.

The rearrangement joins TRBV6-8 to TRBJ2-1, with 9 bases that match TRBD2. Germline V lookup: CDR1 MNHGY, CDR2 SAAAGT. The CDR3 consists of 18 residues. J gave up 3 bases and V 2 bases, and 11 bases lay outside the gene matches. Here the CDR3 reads CASSYRFLSSGDYNEQFF. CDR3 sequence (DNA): TGTGCCAGCAGTTACAGGTTCTTGTCTAGCGGGGACTACAATGAGCAGTTCTTC.

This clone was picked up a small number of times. The DNA of the CDR3 is TGTGCCAGTAGTATAGGGAACGGGTTAAACGCCCAGTACTTC. It specifies CASSIGNGLNAQYF. The genes are TRBV19 and TRBJ2-5, with D uncertain. This CDR3 has 14 residues. Germline values: CDR1 LNHDA, CDR2 SQIVND (reference sequence). V was cut by 1 base and J by 9 bases, with 15 bases left in between.

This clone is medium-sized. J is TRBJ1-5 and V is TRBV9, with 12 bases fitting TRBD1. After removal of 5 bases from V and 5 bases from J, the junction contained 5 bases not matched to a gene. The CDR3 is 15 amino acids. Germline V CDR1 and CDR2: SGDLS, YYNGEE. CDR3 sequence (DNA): TGTGCCAGCAGGGATGGGACAGGGGGCTATCAGCCCCAGCATTTT. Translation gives CASRDGTGGYQPQHF.

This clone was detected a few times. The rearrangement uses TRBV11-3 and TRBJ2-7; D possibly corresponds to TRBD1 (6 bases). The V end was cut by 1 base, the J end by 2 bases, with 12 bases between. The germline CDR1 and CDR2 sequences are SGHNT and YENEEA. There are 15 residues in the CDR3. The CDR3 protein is CASSLGGQPTYEQYF. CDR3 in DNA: TGTGCCAGCAGCTTAGGTGGACAGCCAACCTACGAGCAGTACTTC.

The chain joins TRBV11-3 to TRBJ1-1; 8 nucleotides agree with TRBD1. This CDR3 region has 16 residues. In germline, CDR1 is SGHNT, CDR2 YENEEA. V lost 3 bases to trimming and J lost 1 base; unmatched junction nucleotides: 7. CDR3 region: CASSLADRASNTEAFF. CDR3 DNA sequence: TGTGCCAGCAGCTTGGCGGACAGGGCTTCGAACACTGAAGCTTTCTTT.

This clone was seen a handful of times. The CDR3 protein is CASSLLAGQNTDTQYF. CDR3 nucleotides: TGTGCCAGCAGTTTATTAGCGGGGCAAAACACAGATACGCAGTATTTT. V gene TRBV28 combines with J gene TRBJ2-3, with 8 bases that match TRBD2. The length of the CDR3 is 16 residues. V lost 1 base, J lost 2 bases, and 5 bases stayed unmatched. Looked up from germline, CDR1 is MDHEN and CDR2 is SYDVKM.

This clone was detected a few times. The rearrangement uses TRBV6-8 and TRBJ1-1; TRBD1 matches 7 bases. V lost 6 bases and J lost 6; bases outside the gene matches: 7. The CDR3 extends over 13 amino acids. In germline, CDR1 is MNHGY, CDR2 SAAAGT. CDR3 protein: CASRETGLAEAFF. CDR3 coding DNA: TGTGCCAGCAGAGAGACAGGGTTGGCTGAAGCTTTCTTT.

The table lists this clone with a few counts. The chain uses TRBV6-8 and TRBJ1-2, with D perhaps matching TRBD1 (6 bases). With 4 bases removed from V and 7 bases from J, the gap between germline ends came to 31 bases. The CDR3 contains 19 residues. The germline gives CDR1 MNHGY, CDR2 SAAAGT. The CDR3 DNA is TGTGCCAGCAGTTCACTCTCACGTGGGGGGGCAGGAGTCCTGAGTGGCTACACCTTC. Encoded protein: CASSSLSRGGAGVLSGYTF.

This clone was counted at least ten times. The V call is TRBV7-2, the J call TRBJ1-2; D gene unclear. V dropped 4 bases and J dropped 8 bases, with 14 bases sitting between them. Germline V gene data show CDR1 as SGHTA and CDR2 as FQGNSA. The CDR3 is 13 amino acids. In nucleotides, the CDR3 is TGTGCCAGCAGCTCGGGAGGGCAGTCAGGCTACACCTTC. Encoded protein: CASSSGGQSGYTF.

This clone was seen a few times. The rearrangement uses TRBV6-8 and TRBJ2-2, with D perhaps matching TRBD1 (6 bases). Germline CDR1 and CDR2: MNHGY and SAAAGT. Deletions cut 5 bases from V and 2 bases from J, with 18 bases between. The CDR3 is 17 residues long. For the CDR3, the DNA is TGTGCCAGCAGTCTTTCTTCCGGGACACCCAACACCGGGGAGCTGTTTTTT. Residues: CASSLSSGTPNTGELFF.

The DNA for the CDR3 is TGTGCCAGCAGTGAAGGGGGGGTGTCCTACGAGCAGTACTTC. It specifies CASSEGGVSYEQYF. This chain uses TRBV6-1 with TRBJ2-7; TRBD2 might be the D (6 bases). The CDR3 is 14 residues long. Germline V gene data show CDR1 as MNHNS and CDR2 as SASEGT. The V end lost 1 base, the J end lost 1 base, and 8 bases lay between the germline ends.

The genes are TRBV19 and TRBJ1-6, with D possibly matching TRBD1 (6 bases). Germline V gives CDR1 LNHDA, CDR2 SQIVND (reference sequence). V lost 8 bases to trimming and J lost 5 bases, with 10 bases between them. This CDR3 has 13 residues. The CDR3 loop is CASRWTDNSPLHF. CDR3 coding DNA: TGTGCCAGTCGATGGACAGATAATTCACCCCTCCACTTT.

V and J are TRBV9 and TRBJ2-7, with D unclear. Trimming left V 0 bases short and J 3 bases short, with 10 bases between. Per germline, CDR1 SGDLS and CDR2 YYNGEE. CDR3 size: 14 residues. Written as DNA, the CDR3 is TGTGCCAGCAGCGTAGGGATACCGGGCTACGAGCAGTACTTC. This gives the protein CASSVGIPGYEQYF.

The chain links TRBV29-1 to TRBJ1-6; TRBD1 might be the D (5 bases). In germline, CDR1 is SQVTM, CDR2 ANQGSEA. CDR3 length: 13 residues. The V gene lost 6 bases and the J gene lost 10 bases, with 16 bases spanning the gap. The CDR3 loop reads CSVRDGAQSPLHF. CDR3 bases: TGCAGCGTCCGGGACGGGGCTCAATCACCCCTCCACTTT.

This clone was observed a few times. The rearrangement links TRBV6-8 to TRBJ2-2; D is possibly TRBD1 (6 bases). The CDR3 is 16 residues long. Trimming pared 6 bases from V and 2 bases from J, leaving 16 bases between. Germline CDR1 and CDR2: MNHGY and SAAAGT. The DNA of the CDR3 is TGTGCCAGCAGCTTGAGAGGGACACAAAACACCGGGGAGCTGTTTTTT. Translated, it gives CASSLRGTQNTGELFF.

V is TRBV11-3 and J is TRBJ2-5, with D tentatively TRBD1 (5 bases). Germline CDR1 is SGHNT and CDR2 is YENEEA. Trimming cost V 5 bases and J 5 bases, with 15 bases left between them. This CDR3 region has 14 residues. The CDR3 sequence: CASSHGASGETQYF. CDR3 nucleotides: TGTGCCAGCAGCCATGGGGCAAGTGGGGAGACCCAGTACTTC.

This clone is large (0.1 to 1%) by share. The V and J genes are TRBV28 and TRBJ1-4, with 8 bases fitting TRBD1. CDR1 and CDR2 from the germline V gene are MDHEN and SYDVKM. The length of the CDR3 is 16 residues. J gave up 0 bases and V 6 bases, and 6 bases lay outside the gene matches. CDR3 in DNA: TGTGCCAGCAGGGACAGGGTCGTTGCAACTAATGAAAAACTGTTTTTT. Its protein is CASRDRVVATNEKLFF.

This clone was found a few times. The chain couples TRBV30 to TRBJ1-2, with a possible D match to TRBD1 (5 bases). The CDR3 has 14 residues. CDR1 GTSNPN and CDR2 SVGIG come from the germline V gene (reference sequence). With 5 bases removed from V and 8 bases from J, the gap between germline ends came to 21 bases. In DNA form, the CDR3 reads TGTGCCTGGGAGATGGGGGAGTTGAGGCTAGGCTACACCTTC. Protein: CAWEMGELRLGYTF. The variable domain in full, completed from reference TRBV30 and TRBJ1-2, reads SQTIHQWPATLVQPVGSPLSLECTVEGTSNPNLYWYRQAAGRGLQLLFYSVGIGQISSEVPQNLSASRPQDRQFILSSKKLLLSDSGFYLCAWEMGELRLGYTFGSGTRLTVV.

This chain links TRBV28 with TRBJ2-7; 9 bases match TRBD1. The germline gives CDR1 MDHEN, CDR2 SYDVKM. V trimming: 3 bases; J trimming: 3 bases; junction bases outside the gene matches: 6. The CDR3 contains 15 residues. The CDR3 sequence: CASSLDRGGGYEQYF. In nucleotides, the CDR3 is TGTGCCAGCAGTTTGGACAGGGGAGGGGGCTACGAGCAGTACTTC.

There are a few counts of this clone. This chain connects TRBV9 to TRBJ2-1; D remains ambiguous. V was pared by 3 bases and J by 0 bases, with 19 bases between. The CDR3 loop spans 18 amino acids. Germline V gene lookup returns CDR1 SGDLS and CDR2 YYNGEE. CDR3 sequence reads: CASSDDGEGSFSYNEQFF. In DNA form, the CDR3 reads TGTGCCAGCAGCGACGACGGCGAAGGCTCTTTCTCCTACAATGAGCAGTTCTTC.

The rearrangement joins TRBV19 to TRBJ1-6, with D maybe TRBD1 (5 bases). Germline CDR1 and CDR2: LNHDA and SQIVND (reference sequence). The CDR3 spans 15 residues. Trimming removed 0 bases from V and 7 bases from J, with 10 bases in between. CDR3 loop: CASSIDRAENSPLHF. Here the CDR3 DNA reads TGTGCCAGTAGTATAGACAGGGCGGAAAATTCACCCCTCCACTTT.

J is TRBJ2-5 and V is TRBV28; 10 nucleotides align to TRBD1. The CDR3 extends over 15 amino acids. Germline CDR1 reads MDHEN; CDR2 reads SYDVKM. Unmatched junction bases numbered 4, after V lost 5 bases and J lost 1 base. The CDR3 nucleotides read TGTGCCAGCAGTCTGACAGGGGGCCTCCAAGAGACCCAGTACTTC. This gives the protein CASSLTGGLQETQYF.

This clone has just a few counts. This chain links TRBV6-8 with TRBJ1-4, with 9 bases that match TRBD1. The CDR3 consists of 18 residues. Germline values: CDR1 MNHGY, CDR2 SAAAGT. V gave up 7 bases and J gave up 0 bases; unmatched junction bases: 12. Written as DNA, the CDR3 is TGTGCCAGCACTCGGGACAGGGAAAGCAGGGCAACTAATGAAAAACTGTTTTTT. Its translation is CASTRDRESRATNEKLFF.

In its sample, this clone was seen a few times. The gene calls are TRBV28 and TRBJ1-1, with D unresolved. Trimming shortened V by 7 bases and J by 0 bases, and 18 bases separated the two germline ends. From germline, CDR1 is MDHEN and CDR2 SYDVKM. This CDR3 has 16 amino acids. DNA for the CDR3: TGTGCCAGCACGTGGTCCAGTAAGACTTTGAACACTGAAGCTTTCTTT. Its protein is CASTWSSKTLNTEAFF.

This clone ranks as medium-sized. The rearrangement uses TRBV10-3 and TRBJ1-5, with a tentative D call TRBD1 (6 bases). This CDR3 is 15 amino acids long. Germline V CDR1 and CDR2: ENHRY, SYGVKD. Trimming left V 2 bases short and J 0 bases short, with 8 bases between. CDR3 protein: CAISEQGTSNQPQHF. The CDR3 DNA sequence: TGTGCCATCAGTGAGCAGGGGACTAGCAATCAGCCCCAGCATTTT.

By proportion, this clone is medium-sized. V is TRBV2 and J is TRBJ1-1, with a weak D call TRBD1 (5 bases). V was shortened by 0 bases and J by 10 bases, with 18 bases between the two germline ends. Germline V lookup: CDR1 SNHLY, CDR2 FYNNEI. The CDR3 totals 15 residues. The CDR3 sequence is CASSEALRGGKIAFF. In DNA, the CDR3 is TGTGCCAGCAGTGAAGCGCTTCGGGGGGGGAAGATAGCTTTCTTT. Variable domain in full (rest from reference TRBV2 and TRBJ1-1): EPEVTQTPSHQVTQMGQEVILRCVPISNHLYFYWYRQILGQKVEFLVSFYNNEISEKSEIFDDQFSVERPDGSNFTLKIRSTKLEDSAMYFCASSEALRGGKIAFFGQGTRLTVV.

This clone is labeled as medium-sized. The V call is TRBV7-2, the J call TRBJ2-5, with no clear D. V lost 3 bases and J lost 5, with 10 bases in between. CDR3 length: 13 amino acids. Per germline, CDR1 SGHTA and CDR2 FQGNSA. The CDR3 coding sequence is TGTGCCAGCAGCTTCCTTGGCTGGGAGACCCAGTACTTC. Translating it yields CASSFLGWETQYF.

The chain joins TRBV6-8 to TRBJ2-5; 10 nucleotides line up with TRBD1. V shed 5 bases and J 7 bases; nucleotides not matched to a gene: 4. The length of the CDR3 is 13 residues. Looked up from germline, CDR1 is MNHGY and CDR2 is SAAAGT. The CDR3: CASSDRGLGTQYF. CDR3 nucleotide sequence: TGTGCCAGCAGTGACAGGGGGCTAGGGACCCAGTACTTC.

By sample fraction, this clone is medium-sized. CDR3 in amino acids: CASSLNPGASANEKLFF. CDR3 DNA: TGTGCCAGCAGCTTGAATCCAGGGGCCTCCGCGAATGAAAAACTGTTTTTT. This chain joins TRBV11-3 and TRBJ1-4; TRBD1 is a possible D gene (6 bases). CDR3 length equals 17 residues. Per the germline V gene, CDR1 is SGHNT and CDR2 is YENEEA. The V end was cut by 3 bases, the J end by 5 bases, with 19 bases between.

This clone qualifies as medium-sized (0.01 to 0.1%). CDR3 coding DNA: TGTGCCAGCAGTGACGGCTACGATGGGACCCAGTACTTC. It specifies CASSDGYDGTQYF. The chain is built from TRBV6-8 and TRBJ2-5; no clear D. Trimming left V 5 bases short and J 7 bases short, with 14 bases between. Germline values: CDR1 MNHGY, CDR2 SAAAGT. CDR3 length: 13 residues.